What follows describes a single TCR beta chain. Its target is not known. These data are taken from a study of shared clonotypes between healthy human individuals. The V gene end was trimmed by 6 bases and the J gene end by 8 bases; junction bases not matched to a gene: 9. Germline CDR1 LGHNA, CDR2 YNFKEQ. CDR3 length equals 14 residues. Deep was the level at which the assay was run. Measured with immunoSEQ multiplex PCR; TCRdb has only the in-frame clones, and not every one. Of fewer than 200,000 clones listed, over 80% were seen once; the top ten hold around 0.067%. Study-level points and caveats: Rarefaction analysis demonstrated incomplete sorted-subset sequencing notwithstanding large depth.

The sequence was obtained from a woman between 25 and 40 years old in good health. What was sequenced was naive CD4+ T cells sorted from blood. The subset: CD45RA+ positively selected. This chain joins TRBV4-2 and TRBJ1-4, with 7 nucleotides matching TRBD1. The DNA of the CDR3 is TGTGCCAGCAGACACGACAGGGCCCAGGAAAAACTGTTTTTT. Amino acid sequence: CASRHDRAQEKLFF.